This passage covers 16 T cell receptor beta chains from one sample sequenced in a study of T cell repertoires in cytomegalovirus infection. TCRdb re-called the reads through MiXCR, storing one row per CDR3 protein. The sample gives a few hundred thousand distinct CDR3 sequences, roughly 17% of which show up once; 9.5% to 15% is in the top ten. The specimen was PBMCs. These receptors were obtained from a human donor in good health (CMV status not recorded). Some clones in this sample may be carry-over from other donors' samples.

A few counts support this clonotype. This rearrangement joins TRBV7-9 to TRBJ1-1; maybe TRBD1 (5 bases). Trimming took off 1 base at V and 1 base at J, with 10 bases between the two ends. Germline assignment: CDR1 SEHNR and CDR2 FQNEAQ (reference sequence). This CDR3 region has 15 residues. DNA for the CDR3: TGTGCCAGCAGCTTAGAAGCGACAGCGAACACTGAAGCTTTCTTT. It encodes CASSLEATANTEAFF.

The chain links TRBV20-1 to TRBJ1-3, with a tentative D call TRBD1 (6 bases). V was shortened by 6 bases and J by 0 bases, with 12 bases between the two germline ends. The CDR3 length is 14 residues. From germline, CDR1 is DFQATT and CDR2 SNEGSKA (reference sequence). The DNA of the CDR3 is TGCAGTGCCGACGGGACAACCTCTGGAAACACCATATATTTT. Its translation: CSADGTTSGNTIYF.

V usage is TRBV12-3 or TRBV12-4 and J usage is TRBJ1-6; weak D call: TRBD1 (5 bases). V was trimmed by 3 bases and J by 8 bases, leaving 11 bases between them. The CDR3 spans 14 residues. The CDR3 region is CASSFDSKHSPLHF. The CDR3, as DNA: TGTGCCAGCAGTTTTGACAGCAAGCATTCACCCCTCCACTTT.

The chain is built from TRBV5-8 and TRBJ2-5; D possibly corresponds to TRBD1 (5 bases). Trimming removed 2 bases from V and 2 bases from J, with 13 bases in between. The germline V gene has CDR1 SGHTS and CDR2 YDEGEE. The CDR3 has 15 residues. The CDR3 DNA reads as TGTGCCAGCAGCTTAGGGTTTAGGACACAAGAGACCCAGTACTTC. Encoded protein: CASSLGFRTQETQYF.

This clonotype has a count of ten or more. This chain links TRBV12-3 or TRBV12-4 with TRBJ2-5, with TRBD2 matching over 10 bases. The CDR3 has 14 amino acids. V gave up 3 bases and J gave up 5 bases; unmatched junction bases: 3. Here the CDR3 DNA reads TGTGCCAGCAGTTTGGGACTAGCGTCGGAGACCCAGTACTTC. Translating it yields CASSLGLASETQYF.

This chain uses TRBV2 with TRBJ2-5; TRBD1 matches 8 bases. Germline trimming cut 8 bases from V and 3 bases from J; bases unmatched to any gene: 5. The CDR3 covers 13 residues. Germline V gives CDR1 SNHLY, CDR2 FYNNEI. The CDR3 here is CASHRGQEETQYF. CDR3 DNA sequence: TGTGCCAGCCACCGGGGACAGGAAGAGACCCAGTACTTC.

This clonotype was counted at least ten times. The V call is TRBV7-2, the J call TRBJ1-2; 7 nucleotides align to TRBD1. Germline V lookup: CDR1 SGHTA, CDR2 FQGNSA. The junction had 7 bases not matched to a gene; V was cut back by 4 bases and J by 8 bases. The CDR3 is 13 amino acids. The CDR3 sequence: CASSSTTGSGYTF. The CDR3 DNA is TGTGCCAGCAGCTCAACGACAGGGAGCGGCTACACCTTC.

This clonotype was detected a few times. The rearrangement joins TRBV4-2 to TRBJ1-2; a possible D gene is TRBD1 (6 bases). This CDR3 region has 16 residues. V was shortened by 0 bases and J by 4 bases, with 15 bases between the two germline ends. Germline CDR1 reads LGHNA; CDR2 reads YNFKEQ. CDR3 bases: TGTGCCAGCAGCCAAGATCCCCAGGGCAGGGGCTATGGCTACACCTTC. Amino acids: CASSQDPQGRGYGYTF.

This clonotype was recorded many times. The V call is TRBV11-3, the J call TRBJ2-2; 12 nucleotides line up with TRBD1. Germline V gene lookup returns CDR1 SGHNT and CDR2 YENEEA. The CDR3 consists of 16 residues. V gave up 5 bases and J gave up 4 bases; unmatched junction bases: 5. CDR3 DNA: TGTGCCAGCAGCCCGGGACAGGGGGCGGGCACCGGGGAGCTGTTTTTT. Translation: CASSPGQGAGTGELFF.

This clonotype was recorded many times. The CDR3 reads CASSVDSISYEQYF. CDR3 sequence (DNA): TGTGCCAGCAGCGTGGACAGTATCTCCTACGAGCAGTACTTC. V is TRBV7-2 and J is TRBJ2-7; D is perhaps TRBD1 (6 bases). Germline V gives CDR1 SGHTA, CDR2 FQGNSA. The V end was cut by 5 bases, the J end by 0 bases, with 11 bases between. The CDR3 totals 14 residues.

This clonotype was seen repeatedly, ten times or more. The chain employs TRBV25-1 and TRBJ1-1; no definite D call. CDR1 and CDR2 from the germline V gene are MGHDK and SYGVNS. There are 17 residues in the CDR3. The germline V and J ends were trimmed by 1 base and 1 base, with 16 bases remaining between them. The CDR3 sequence is CASSEWGGMRGNTEAFF. In nucleotides, the CDR3 is TGTGCCAGCAGTGAATGGGGTGGGATGCGGGGGAACACTGAAGCTTTCTTT.

This clonotype was counted between two and nine times. J is TRBJ2-5 and V is TRBV6-1, with 8 bases lining up with TRBD1. J lost 4 bases, V lost 2 bases, and 6 bases had no gene match. CDR3 length equals 15 residues. Germline V gene lookup returns CDR1 MNHNS and CDR2 SASEGT. The CDR3 loop is CASSEQDRVGETQYF. The CDR3 nucleotides are TGTGCCAGCAGTGAACAGGACAGGGTAGGAGAGACCCAGTACTTC.

The chain combines TRBV19 with TRBJ2-5; possibly TRBD2 for D (5 bases). Germline CDR1 and CDR2: LNHDA and SQIVND (reference sequence). V lost 9 bases to trimming and J lost 5 bases, with 16 bases between them. The CDR3 is 13 amino acids. CDR3 DNA: TGTGCCAGCCTTAAACTAGTAAATGAGACCCAGTACTTC. Amino acid sequence: CASLKLVNETQYF.

This clonotype has just a few counts. The genes are TRBV7-9 and TRBJ1-1; maybe TRBD1 (6 bases). The CDR3 loop spans 15 amino acids. Trimming shortened V by 3 bases and J by 5 bases, and 16 bases separated the two germline ends. The germline V gene encodes CDR1 SEHNR and CDR2 FQNEAQ (reference sequence). This CDR3 is CASSFGAGDGTEAFF. DNA of the CDR3: TGTGCCAGCAGCTTTGGAGCAGGGGATGGGACTGAAGCTTTCTTT.

The chain employs TRBV24-1 and TRBJ1-2, with no clear D. CDR3 size: 13 residues. The V end lost 4 bases, the J end lost 2 bases, and 7 bases lay between the germline ends. Germline V gene data show CDR1 as KGHDR and CDR2 as SFDVKD. The CDR3 region is CATSEMENYGYTF. The CDR3 bases are TGTGCCACCAGTGAAATGGAGAACTATGGCTACACCTTC.

V gene TRBV29-1 combines with J gene TRBJ2-5; 8 positions match TRBD2. Germline CDR1 SQVTM, CDR2 ANQGSEA. V lost 6 bases, J lost 4 bases, and 7 bases stayed unmatched. CDR3 length: 13 residues. The CDR3 protein is CSVGTSLAETQYF. The CDR3, as DNA: TGCAGCGTGGGGACTAGTCTAGCAGAGACCCAGTACTTC.